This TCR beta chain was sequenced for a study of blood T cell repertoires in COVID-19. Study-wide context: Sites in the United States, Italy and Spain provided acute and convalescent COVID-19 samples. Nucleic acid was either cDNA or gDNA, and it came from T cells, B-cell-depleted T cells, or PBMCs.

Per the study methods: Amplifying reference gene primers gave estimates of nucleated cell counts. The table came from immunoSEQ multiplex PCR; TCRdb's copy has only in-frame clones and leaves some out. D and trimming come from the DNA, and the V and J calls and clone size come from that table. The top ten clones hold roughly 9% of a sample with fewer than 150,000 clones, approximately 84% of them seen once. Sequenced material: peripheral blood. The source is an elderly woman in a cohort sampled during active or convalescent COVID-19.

This CDR3 is CASSFSGSNYGYTF. For the CDR3, the DNA is TGTGCCAGCAGCTTTTCCGGGTCTAACTATGGCTACACCTTC. This rearrangement joins TRBV2 to TRBJ1-2; D is unclear. The CDR3 has 14 residues. V shed 6 bases and J shed 0 bases, with 11 bases lying between them. Germline loops: CDR1 SNHLY, CDR2 FYNNEI. The full variable domain, in which reference TRBV2 and TRBJ1-2 provide the parts outside the CDR3, is EPEVTQTPSHQVTQMGQEVILRCVPISNHLYFYWYRQILGQKVEFLVSFYNNEISEKSEIFDDQFSVERPDGSNFTLKIRSTKLEDSAMYFCASSFSGSNYGYTFGSGTRLTVV.